This section outlines one TCR beta chain sequence together with its context. These data originate in a study of blood T cell repertoires in COVID-19. About the study: Both acute and convalescent COVID-19 samples were obtained from the United States, Italy and Spain.

Method: immunoSEQ multiplex PCR; TCRdb's copy keeps in-frame clones and lacks some. The sample lists more than 150,000 clones; approximately 80% were seen once. In germline, CDR1 is DFQATT, CDR2 SNEGSKA (reference sequence). Trimming pared 3 bases from V and 6 bases from J, leaving 12 bases between. The CDR3 sequence is 13 residues long. The receptor comes from a man in his sixties who had been exposed to COVID-19. What was sequenced was PBMCs or T cells enriched from blood (not recorded which). The V and J genes are TRBV20-1 and TRBJ2-1; a weak D match, TRBD2 (6 bases). The CDR3 region is CSASPLAGNEQFF. The CDR3 DNA sequence: TGCAGTGCTAGTCCACTAGCAGGCAATGAGCAGTTCTTC.